The text below deals with one T cell receptor beta chain. The antigen is not known. Semi-nested PCR with Nested Universal Primer A followed constant-region reverse priming of full-length variable regions. From the 5' RACE reads, TCRdb called clonotypes with MiXCR, one entry per CDR3 protein. Of over 10,000 distinct CDR3 sequences in the sample, about 22% were seen once. Study-wide results and caveats: Tumor Tregs overlapped most with tumor, then blood, naive CD4+ cells.

This CDR3 has 16 amino acids. Per germline, CDR1 SGDLS and CDR2 YYNGEE. The V end lost 4 bases, the J end lost 9 bases, and 23 bases lay between the germline ends. The sample consisted of naive CD4+ T cells sorted from blood. Subset: naive CD4+ T cells, CD4+CD45RA+CD25-. This TCR was sampled from a female donor with breast cancer. The chain has TRBV9 and TRBJ2-1; TRBD2 is a possible D gene (6 bases). This CDR3 reads CASSSEWGVRAVEQFF. The CDR3 nucleotides read TGTGCCAGCAGCTCTGAATGGGGGGTGCGGGCAGTTGAGCAGTTCTTC.